The 28 T cell receptor beta chains given below trace back to one sample, sequenced in a study of metastatic and nonmetastatic thyroid tumors. Nobody among the patients had been given any treatment before thyroid surgery. Through MiXCR, TCRdb re-clonotyped the PCR reads. The profile shows 20,000 to 30,000 clones, approximately 19% of them singletons. Specimen: blood. All receptors come from a male donor with papillary thyroid cancer or a benign thyroid nodule (not recorded which). Some clones in this sample may be carry-over from other donors' samples.

There are many counts of this clone. The chain joins TRBV3-1 to TRBJ2-2; D is undetermined. In germline, CDR1 is LGHDT, CDR2 YNNKEL (reference sequence). The CDR3 runs to 12 residues. Trimming removed 2 bases at V and 6 bases at J, with 4 bases between. In nucleotides, the CDR3 is TGTGCCAGCAGCCAATCGTCCGGGGAGCTGTTTTTT. Protein sequence: CASSQSSGELFF. Combining the CDR3 with reference TRBV3-1 and TRBJ2-2 gives the whole variable domain DTAVSQTPKYLVTQMGNDKSIKCEQNLGHDTMYWYKQDSKKFLKIMFSYNNKELIINETVPNRFSPKSPDKAHLNLHINSLELGDSAVYFCASSQSSGELFFGEGSRLTVL.

The chain employs TRBV6-1 and TRBJ1-2, with D uncertain. Trimming pared 6 bases from V and 2 bases from J, leaving 13 bases between. This CDR3 is built from 14 residues. The V gene's germline CDR1 is MNHNS and CDR2 SASEGT. CDR3 residues: CASRGKGFNYGYTF. For the CDR3, the DNA is TGTGCCAGCAGAGGGAAGGGATTCAACTATGGCTACACCTTC.

This clone has more than one count but fewer than ten. The chain recombines TRBV12-3 or TRBV12-4 with TRBJ1-6; maybe TRBD1 (6 bases). V was trimmed by 6 bases and J by 1 base, leaving 10 bases between them. There are 15 residues in the CDR3. CDR3 sequence reads: CASRRGGSYNSPLHF. The CDR3 coding sequence is TGTGCCAGCAGAAGAGGGGGGTCCTATAATTCACCCCTCCACTTT.

By share of the sample, this clone is medium-sized. J is TRBJ2-7 and V is TRBV27; possible D gene TRBD2, 6 bases. The CDR3 is made up of 13 amino acids. Trimming removed 6 bases at V and 3 bases at J, with 12 bases between. Germline loops: CDR1 MNHEY, CDR2 SMNVEV (reference sequence). The CDR3 nucleotides read TGTGCCAGCAGACCGGGACTGAACTACGAGCAGTACTTC. This sequence encodes CASRPGLNYEQYF.

This clone was counted between two and nine times. The CDR3 coding sequence is TGTGCCAGCAGTTACAGCGGAGAGCGTGGGACCCAGTACTTC. Amino acids: CASSYSGERGTQYF. The chain combines TRBV6-5 with TRBJ2-5; possible D gene TRBD2, 5 bases. Germline-derived CDR1 and CDR2 are MNHEY and SVGAGI. The CDR3 runs 14 residues. V was clipped by 2 bases and J by 7 bases, with 14 bases between them.

The DNA of the CDR3 is TGCAGTGCTAGAGGGGCCAGCGGGGCCACCTACGAGCAGTACTTC. It codes for CSARGASGATYEQYF. The rearrangement links TRBV20-1 to TRBJ2-7; 7 nucleotides align to TRBD2. V was pared by 1 base and J by 2 bases, with 8 bases of the junction left unmatched. Germline CDR1 is DFQATT and CDR2 is SNEGSKA (reference sequence). This CDR3 spans 15 amino acids.

This clone is medium-sized (0.01 to 0.1%) by share. V is TRBV27 and J is TRBJ2-7; D is uncertain. There are 11 residues in the CDR3. Germline CDR1 reads MNHEY; CDR2 reads SMNVEV (reference sequence). Deletions cut 8 bases from V and 5 bases from J, with 10 bases between. CDR3 protein: CASRNANEQYF. The CDR3 nucleotides are TGTGCCAGCCGGAACGCAAACGAGCAGTACTTC.

Ten or more counts support this clone. The chain joins TRBV3-1 to TRBJ1-2, with 8 bases lining up with TRBD1. The CDR3 covers 16 residues. V lost 4 bases to trimming and J lost 7 bases; unmatched junction nucleotides: 14. CDR1 is LGHDT, CDR2 YNNKEL, per germline (reference sequence). For the CDR3, the DNA is TGTGCCAGCAGCCCCGACGGGGGCAGGGGGCGTAGTGGCTACACCTTC. It yields the protein CASSPDGGRGRSGYTF.

This clone qualifies as medium-sized. V and J are TRBV6-1 and TRBJ2-1, with D unclear. The ends were cut back, 7 bases at V and 1 base at J, with 11 bases in the middle. The CDR3 runs to 14 residues. The V gene's germline CDR1 is MNHNS and CDR2 SASEGT. CDR3 loop: CASTPGGSYNEQFF. The CDR3 DNA is TGTGCCAGCACCCCCGGTGGGTCCTACAATGAGCAGTTCTTC.

This clone was observed a single time. This chain uses TRBV20-1 with TRBJ1-1; D call uncertain. The germline V gene has CDR1 DFQATT and CDR2 SNEGSKA (reference sequence). The CDR3 is 14 amino acids. V was cut by 6 bases and J by 5 bases, with 19 bases left in between. For the CDR3, the DNA is TGCAGTGCCCTGTATCGGGCCGAGGGAACTGAAGCTTTCTTT. This gives the protein CSALYRAEGTEAFF.

This clone is classed as medium-sized (0.01 to 0.1%). The chain joins TRBV10-1 to TRBJ2-1; no firm D call. Per germline, CDR1 WNHNN and CDR2 SYGVQD (reference sequence). The V end was cut by 3 bases, the J end by 7 bases, with 7 bases between. The CDR3 has 12 amino acids. The CDR3 region is CASSDNQNEQFF. CDR3 DNA sequence: TGCGCCAGCAGTGATAATCAGAATGAGCAGTTCTTC.

This clone was observed a few times. V gene TRBV12-5 combines with J gene TRBJ2-5, with D uncertain. CDR1 LGHNT and CDR2 FRNRAP come from the germline V gene. The CDR3 totals 12 residues. Trimming cost V 0 bases and J 6 bases, with 5 bases left between them. The CDR3 sequence: CASGLVLQTQYF. As DNA, the CDR3 is TGTGCTAGTGGTTTGGTACTCCAGACCCAGTACTTC.

This clone appeared a few times. This rearrangement joins TRBV6-1 to TRBJ2-3, with TRBD1 matching 11 bases. This CDR3 contains 15 residues. V was pared by 7 bases and J by 3 bases, with 6 bases of the junction left unmatched. CDR1 is MNHNS and CDR2 is SASEGT in the germline V gene. CDR3 nucleotides: TGTGCCAGCACCTCAGGACAGGGGGCAACAGATACGCAGTATTTT. This sequence encodes CASTSGQGATDTQYF.

This clone was seen at least ten times. The DNA for the CDR3 is TGCAGTGCTAGAGATCGGAAGTCCTACAATGAGCAGTTCTTC. Protein: CSARDRKSYNEQFF. The V and J genes are TRBV20-1 and TRBJ2-1; D is unresolved. Trimming took off 0 bases at V and 1 base at J, with 7 bases between the two ends. From germline, CDR1 is DFQATT and CDR2 SNEGSKA (reference sequence). The CDR3 sequence is 14 residues long.

This clone was detected ten times or more. The chain carries TRBV9 and TRBJ1-2; D might be TRBD1 (5 bases). Germline-derived CDR1 and CDR2 are SGDLS and YYNGEE. V was cut by 3 bases and J by 4 bases, with 16 bases left in between. This CDR3 region has 15 residues. The CDR3 coding sequence is TGTGCCAGCAGCGAGCCTCGGACGGGGGTCTATGGCTACACCTTC. Translation gives CASSEPRTGVYGYTF.

Only a few counts were recorded for this clone. This chain joins TRBV6-2 or TRBV6-3 and TRBJ2-7, with D tentatively TRBD2 (5 bases). Germline CDR1 and CDR2: MNHEY and SVGEGT. V gave up 0 bases and J gave up 7 bases, with 10 bases separating them. The CDR3 extends over 13 amino acids. DNA for the CDR3: TGTGCCAGCAGTTACTCTGGAGAGGGTGAGCAGTACTTC. Translating it yields CASSYSGEGEQYF.

This clone rates as medium-sized. The J gene is TRBJ1-2, the V gene TRBV12-3 or TRBV12-4, with a tentative D call TRBD1 (5 bases). The V and J ends lost 5 bases and 7 bases respectively, with 17 bases between them. This CDR3 is 14 amino acids long. The CDR3 spells CASSVSHAGLGYTF. The CDR3 region has the DNA TGTGCCAGCAGTGTGTCCCACGCAGGGCTTGGCTACACCTTC.

This clone was detected only a few times. The V and J genes are TRBV28 and TRBJ2-7; a possible D gene is TRBD1 (5 bases). V was shortened by 6 bases and J by 7 bases, with 19 bases between the two germline ends. The CDR3 extends over 14 amino acids. Germline V CDR1 and CDR2: MDHEN, SYDVKM. The CDR3 region is CASRTGQGGSEQYF. The CDR3 nucleotides read TGTGCCAGCAGAACAGGTCAGGGTGGGTCGGAGCAGTACTTC.

In this sample, this clone is medium-sized (0.01 to 0.1%). The chain carries TRBV6-1 and TRBJ1-1, with D tentatively TRBD1 (5 bases). Germline V lookup: CDR1 MNHNS, CDR2 SASEGT. V was clipped by 3 bases and J by 1 base, with 15 bases between them. The CDR3 sequence is 16 residues long. The CDR3 is CASSDSPSGTNTEAFF. Here the CDR3 DNA reads TGTGCCAGCAGTGATAGTCCCTCGGGGACGAACACTGAAGCTTTCTTT.

This clone is labeled as medium-sized. The gene calls are TRBV7-9 and TRBJ1-2; TRBD1 agrees at 7 bases. The V gene's germline CDR1 is SEHNR and CDR2 FQNEAQ (reference sequence). Trimming took 4 bases from V and 8 from J; bases not matched to a gene: 4. This CDR3 region has 12 residues. CDR3 loop: CASSSGQDGYTF. In DNA, the CDR3 is TGTGCCAGCAGCTCCGGACAGGACGGCTACACCTTC.

The chain uses TRBV11-2 and TRBJ2-7; TRBD2 is a possible D gene (5 bases). In germline, CDR1 is SGHAT, CDR2 FQNNGV. The germline V and J ends were trimmed by 1 base and 6 bases, with 13 bases remaining between them. CDR3 length equals 14 residues. The CDR3 region has the DNA TGTGCCAGCAGCTTAGGAGTGGGAGTTGGCGAGCAGTACTTC. Amino acid sequence: CASSLGVGVGEQYF. Complete variable domain (other parts from reference TRBV11-2 and TRBJ2-7): EAGVAQSPRYKIIEKRQSVAFWCNPISGHATLYWYQQILGQGPKLLIQFQNNGVVDDSQLPKDRFSAERLKGVDSTLKIQPAKLEDSAVYLCASSLGVGVGEQYFGPGTRLTVT.

There are many counts of this clone. The chain recombines TRBV7-8 with TRBJ2-2; no clear D gene. The germline V gene has CDR1 SGHVS and CDR2 FQNEAQ. Trimming took 3 bases from V and 7 from J, leaving 9 bases between them. This CDR3 has 13 amino acids. In nucleotides, the CDR3 is TGTGCCAGCAGCTTTGTCTCTGGCGGGGAGCTGTTTTTT. This codes for CASSFVSGGELFF.

This clone occurred many times. The chain uses TRBV19 and TRBJ2-7, with a possible D match to TRBD1 (5 bases). CDR1 is LNHDA, CDR2 SQIVND, per germline (reference sequence). V was shortened by 5 bases and J by 1 base, with 12 bases between the two germline ends. CDR3 size: 14 residues. The DNA of the CDR3 is TGTGCCAGTAGTGCGGCAGGGTGGTCCTACGAGCAGTACTTC. Its translation is CASSAAGWSYEQYF.

This clone was observed many times. The chain employs TRBV2 and TRBJ2-1; 10 bases are a match to TRBD2. The V segment lost 7 bases and the J segment 1 base; nucleotides outside the gene matches: 13. This CDR3 is 18 amino acids long. From germline, CDR1 is SNHLY and CDR2 FYNNEI. The CDR3: CASKEGLAGVASYNEQFF. Written as DNA, the CDR3 is TGTGCCAGCAAGGAGGGGCTAGCGGGAGTCGCATCCTACAATGAGCAGTTCTTC.

This clone was counted only a few times. Given a much more abundant clone one base away, this may be a read error. This sample also contains other DNA sequences that code for the same CDR3. J is TRBJ2-4 and V is TRBV7-9; possibly TRBD1 for D (6 bases). The V end was cut by 5 bases, the J end by 7 bases, with 15 bases between. The germline V gene encodes CDR1 SEHNR and CDR2 FQNEAQ (reference sequence). The CDR3 loop spans 14 amino acids. The CDR3 DNA sequence: TGTGCCAGCAGCGTAGGGGGTGCTTCCAACATTCAGTACTTC. It translates to CASSVGGASNIQYF.

The chain recombines TRBV6-2 or TRBV6-3 with TRBJ2-3; D not resolved. The V and J ends lost 10 bases and 0 bases respectively, with 11 bases between them. Germline CDR1 and CDR2: MNHEY and SVGEGT. The CDR3 is made up of 13 amino acids. The chain's CDR3 is CAIRVGSTDTQYF. Written as DNA, the CDR3 is TGTGCCATTCGTGTGGGTAGCACAGATACGCAGTATTTT.

At least ten counts were recorded for this clone. The J gene is TRBJ2-1, the V gene TRBV28, with D possibly being TRBD2 (6 bases). The CDR3 spans 12 residues. CDR1 and CDR2 from the germline V gene are MDHEN and SYDVKM. Trimming took 3 bases from V and 8 from J, leaving 8 bases between them. DNA for the CDR3: TGTGCCAGCAGTTTCGGGGGAGATGAGCAGTTCTTC. It yields the protein CASSFGGDEQFF.

This clone was observed many times. The rearrangement joins TRBV2 to TRBJ2-7; TRBD1 agrees at 8 bases. V trimming: 6 bases; J trimming: 2 bases; junction bases outside the gene matches: 12. Germline V gene lookup returns CDR1 SNHLY and CDR2 FYNNEI. CDR3 length equals 16 residues. CDR3 coding DNA: TGTGCCAGCAGCCAGTCCCGGGACAGGACGACCTACGAGCAGTACTTC. This translates into CASSQSRDRTTYEQYF.